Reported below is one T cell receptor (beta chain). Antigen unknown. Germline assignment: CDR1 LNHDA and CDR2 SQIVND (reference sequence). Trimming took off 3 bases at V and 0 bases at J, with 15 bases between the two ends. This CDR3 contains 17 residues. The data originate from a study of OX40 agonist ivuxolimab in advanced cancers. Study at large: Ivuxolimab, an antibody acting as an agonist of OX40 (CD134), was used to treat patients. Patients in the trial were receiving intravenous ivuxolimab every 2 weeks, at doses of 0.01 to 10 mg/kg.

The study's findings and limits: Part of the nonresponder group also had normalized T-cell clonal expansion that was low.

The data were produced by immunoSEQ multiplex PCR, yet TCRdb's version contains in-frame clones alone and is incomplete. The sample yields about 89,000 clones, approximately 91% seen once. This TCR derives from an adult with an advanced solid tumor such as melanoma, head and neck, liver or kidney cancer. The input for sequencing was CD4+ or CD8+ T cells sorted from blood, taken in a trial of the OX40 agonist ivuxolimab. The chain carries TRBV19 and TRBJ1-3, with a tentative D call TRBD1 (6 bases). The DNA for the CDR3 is TGTGCCAGTAGTATCACACAGGGAAGAGGCTCTGGAAACACCATATATTTT. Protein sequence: CASSITQGRGSGNTIYF.